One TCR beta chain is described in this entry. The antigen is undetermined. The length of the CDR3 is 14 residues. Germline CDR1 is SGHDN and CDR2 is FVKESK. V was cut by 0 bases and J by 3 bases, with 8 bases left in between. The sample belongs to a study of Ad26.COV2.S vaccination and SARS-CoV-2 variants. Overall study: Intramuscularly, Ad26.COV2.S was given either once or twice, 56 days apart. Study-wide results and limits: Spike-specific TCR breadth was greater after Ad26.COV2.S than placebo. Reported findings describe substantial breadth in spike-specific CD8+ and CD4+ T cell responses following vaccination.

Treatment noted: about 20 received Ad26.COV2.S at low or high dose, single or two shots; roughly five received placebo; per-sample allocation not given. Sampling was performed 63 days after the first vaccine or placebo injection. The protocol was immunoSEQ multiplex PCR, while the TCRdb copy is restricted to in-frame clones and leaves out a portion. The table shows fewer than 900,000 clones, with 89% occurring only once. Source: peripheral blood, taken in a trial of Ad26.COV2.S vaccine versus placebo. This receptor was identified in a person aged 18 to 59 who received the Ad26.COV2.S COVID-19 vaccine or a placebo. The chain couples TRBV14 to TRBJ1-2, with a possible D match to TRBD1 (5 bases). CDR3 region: CASSQDPGHYGYTF. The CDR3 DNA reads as TGTGCCAGCAGCCAAGACCCAGGGCACTATGGCTACACCTTC.